These 7 T cell receptor beta chains came from one sample sequenced in a study of blood T cell repertoires in COVID-19. TCRdb keeps only in-frame clones here, not all; method: immunoSEQ multiplex PCR. The sample includes about 250,000 clones, 85% to 90% seen only once; the top ten take over 1.5%. Specimen: PBMCs or T cells enriched from blood (not recorded which). All receptors come from a man aged 35 to 55 who had recovered from COVID-19.

This rearrangement joins TRBV4-1 to TRBJ2-1; tentative D call: TRBD1 (5 bases). The CDR3 consists of 14 residues. Germline-derived CDR1 and CDR2 are MGHRA and YSYEKL. V lost 1 base to trimming and J lost 8 bases, with 12 bases between them. DNA of the CDR3: TGCGCCAGCAGCCAAGCTGGCAGGGCCTATGAGCAGTTCTTC. Translated, it gives CASSQAGRAYEQFF.

The V call is TRBV18, the J call TRBJ2-5, with 12 nucleotides matching TRBD1. The CDR3 runs 16 residues. The V gene's germline CDR1 is KGHSH and CDR2 LQKENI. Trimming removed 3 bases from V and 6 bases from J; junction bases left unmatched: 8. CDR3 sequence reads: CASSPSGQGAMKTQYF. The CDR3 DNA reads as TGTGCCAGCTCACCCTCGGGACAGGGGGCAATGAAGACCCAGTACTTC.

The CDR3 DNA is TGTGCCTCTGCCTCGGCGGACACCCTCGAGCAGTACTTC. It is translated as CASASADTLEQYF. The chain recombines TRBV30 with TRBJ2-7, with a possible D match to TRBD1 (5 bases). Germline CDR1 GTSNPN, CDR2 SVGIG (reference sequence). The CDR3 extends over 13 amino acids. Trimming took 7 bases from V and 6 from J, leaving 19 bases between them. Looking up the rest from reference TRBV30 and TRBJ2-7 gives the full variable domain: SQTIHQWPATLVQPVGSPLSLECTVEGTSNPNLYWYRQAAGRGLQLLFYSVGIGQISSEVPQNLSASRPQDRQFILSSKKLLLSDSGFYLCASASADTLEQYFGPGTRLTVT.

The chain joins TRBV5-4 to TRBJ1-1; D gene unclear. This CDR3 spans 14 amino acids. The V and J ends lost 0 bases and 0 bases respectively, with 6 bases between them. The germline gives CDR1 SGHNT, CDR2 YYREEE (reference sequence). The CDR3 loop reads CASSLGQVNTEAFF. DNA for the CDR3: TGTGCCAGCAGCTTGGGGCAGGTGAACACTGAAGCTTTCTTT. The full variable domain, rest sourced from reference TRBV5-4 and TRBJ1-1, is ETGVTQSPTHLIKTRGQQVTLRCSSQSGHNTVSWYQQALGQGPQFIFQYYREEENGRGNFPPRFSGLQFPNYSSELNVNALELDDSALYLCASSLGQVNTEAFFGQGTRLTVV.

The chain couples TRBV2 to TRBJ1-2; D unresolved. This CDR3 region has 14 residues. Trimming shortened V by 4 bases and J by 0 bases, and 9 bases separated the two germline ends. Per germline, CDR1 SNHLY and CDR2 FYNNEI. The CDR3 sequence: CASSGQAPNYGYTF. CDR3 in DNA: TGTGCCAGCAGTGGTCAGGCCCCTAACTATGGCTACACCTTC.

V and J are TRBV30 and TRBJ2-7; 8 nucleotides match TRBD1. This CDR3 contains 14 residues. Germline CDR1 GTSNPN, CDR2 SVGIG (reference sequence). V lost 3 bases, J lost 2 bases, and 6 bases stayed unmatched. DNA of the CDR3: TGTGCCTGGAGGTCGACAGGGGTTCCCTACGAGCAGTACTTC. Protein sequence: CAWRSTGVPYEQYF. The full variable domain, its missing parts supplied by reference TRBV30 and TRBJ2-7, is SQTIHQWPATLVQPVGSPLSLECTVEGTSNPNLYWYRQAAGRGLQLLFYSVGIGQISSEVPQNLSASRPQDRQFILSSKKLLLSDSGFYLCAWRSTGVPYEQYFGPGTRLTVT.

The chain combines TRBV6-5 with TRBJ1-1, with D unresolved. CDR1 and CDR2 from the germline V gene are MNHEY and SVGAGI. CDR3 length: 13 residues. V lost 6 bases to trimming and J lost 4 bases, with 12 bases between them. CDR3 sequence (DNA): TGTGCCAGCAGGGTAGATGGTGCCACTGAAGCTTTCTTT. Protein product: CASRVDGATEAFF.